This T cell receptor beta chain was sequenced during a study of cytomegalovirus exposure and HLA in healthy donors. Study overall: The 90 to 150 validation repertoires were produced on the same platform as the roughly 700 repertoires of the first cohort. This was reported in a later analysis.

This CDR3 is built from 18 residues. Germline lookup yields CDR1 SSHAT and CDR2 FNYEAQ (reference sequence). This clone showed up just once. Its antigen remains unknown. The junction departs from the called germline gene at one end, perhaps through a read error. General study findings and limits: As was reported, the classifier diagnosed cytomegalovirus status with high specificity and sensitivity.

Produced via immunoSEQ multiplex PCR; TCRdb's table is partial and in-frame only. The table has around 150,000 clones, 89% seen once. This clonotype originated in a man between 18 and 29 years old in good health and CMV-seropositive. This chain connects TRBV7-7 to TRBJ2-5, with 8 bases matching TRBD1. The sample taken for sequencing was PBMCs. CDR3 protein: CASSLGYTGGQFQETQYF. Here the CDR3 DNA reads TGTGCTAGCAGCTTAGGGTATACAGGGGGACAGTTCCAGGAGACCCAGTACTTC.